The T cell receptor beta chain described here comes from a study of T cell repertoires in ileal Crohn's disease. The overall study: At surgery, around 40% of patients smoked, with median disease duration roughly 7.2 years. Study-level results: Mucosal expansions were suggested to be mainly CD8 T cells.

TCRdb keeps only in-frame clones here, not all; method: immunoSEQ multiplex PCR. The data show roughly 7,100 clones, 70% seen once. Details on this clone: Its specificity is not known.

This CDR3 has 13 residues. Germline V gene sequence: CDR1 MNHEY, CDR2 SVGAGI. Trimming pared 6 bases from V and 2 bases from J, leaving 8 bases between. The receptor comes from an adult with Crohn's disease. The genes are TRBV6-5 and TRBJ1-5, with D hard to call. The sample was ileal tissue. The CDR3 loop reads CASRSTGNQPQHF. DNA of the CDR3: TGTGCCAGCAGATCAACAGGCAATCAGCCCCAGCATTTT.